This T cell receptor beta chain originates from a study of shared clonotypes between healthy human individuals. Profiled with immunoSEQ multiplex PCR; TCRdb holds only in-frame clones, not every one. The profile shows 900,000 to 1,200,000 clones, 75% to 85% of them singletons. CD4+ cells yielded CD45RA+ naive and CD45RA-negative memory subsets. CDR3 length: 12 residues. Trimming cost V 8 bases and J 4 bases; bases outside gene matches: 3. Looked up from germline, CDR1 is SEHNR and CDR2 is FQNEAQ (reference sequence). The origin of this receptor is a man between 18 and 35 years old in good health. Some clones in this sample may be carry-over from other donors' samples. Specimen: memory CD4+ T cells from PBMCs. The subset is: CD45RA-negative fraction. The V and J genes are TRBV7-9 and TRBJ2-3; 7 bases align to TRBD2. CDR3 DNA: TGTGCCAGCGGGAGGGACGCAGATACGCAGTATTTT. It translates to CASGRDADTQYF.